These T cell receptor beta chains were read from a single sample in a study of Ad26.COV2.S vaccination and SARS-CoV-2 variants. The assay was immunoSEQ multiplex PCR, and TCRdb's table has in-frame clones only and misses some. The sample yields about 390,000 clones, around nine tenths seen once. The sample consisted of peripheral blood, taken in a trial of Ad26.COV2.S vaccine versus placebo. These receptors were obtained from a person aged 18-60 years who received the Ad26.COV2.S COVID-19 vaccine or a placebo. The CDR3 runs from the conserved cysteine through the conserved F or W. D genes are given only for firm matches. Size tells how often a clone was seen (once, few, many) or the class of an expanded clone, and some rows leave it out.

j_gene	v_gene	abundance	d_gene	CDR3nt	CDR3aa
TRBJ2-3	TRBV10-2	.	TRBD2	TGCGCCAGCAGTGAGTCCGGGGGGAGGAATACGCAGTATTTT	CASSESGGRNTQYF
TRBJ2-6	TRBV19	.	TRBD2	TGTGCCAGTAGAGCCCAGGGAGGGTTGGACGTTGGGGCCAACGTCCTGACTTTC	CASRAQGGLDVGANVLTF
TRBJ1-2	TRBV12-3/TRBV12-4	.	TRBD1	TGTGCCAGCAGCGGGACAGGAGGGTATGGCTACACCTTC	CASSGTGGYGYTF
TRBJ1-2	TRBV6-5	.	.	TGTGCCAGCAGTCGGTCCCCGCTGGGTGGCTACACCTTC	CASSRSPLGGYTF
TRBJ2-5	TRBV5-1	.	.	TGCGCCAGCATGAGCCAAGAGACCCAGTACTTC	CASMSQETQYF
TRBJ2-7	TRBV5-4	.	.	TGTGCCAGCAGCTTGGGGACAGCCCCCGAGCAGTACTTC	CASSLGTAPEQYF
TRBJ1-1	TRBV7-9	.	TRBD1	TGTGCCAGCAGCTCAGGGGGGATCACTGAAGCTTTCTTT	CASSSGGITEAFF
TRBJ2-1	TRBV7-9	.	.	TGTGCCAGCAGCTTAGAGTACAGGGCATACAATGAGCAGTTCTTC	CASSLEYRAYNEQFF
TRBJ2-7	TRBV4-1	.	.	TGCGCCAGCAGTCCAGGATACCTAAGCTACGAGCAGTACTTC	CASSPGYLSYEQYF
TRBJ1-1	TRBV4-1	.	TRBD1	TGCGCCAGCAGCCAACCTTTGGACAGGGGGAACACTGAAGCTTTCTTT	CASSQPLDRGNTEAFF
TRBJ1-3	TRBV27	.	.	TGTGCCAGCAGTTCAACGGGACCTCCGCGAGGAAACACCATATATTTT	CASSSTGPPRGNTIYF
TRBJ2-7	TRBV5-8	.	.	TGTGCCAGCAGCTTGGTATCCAGGGGAATCGAGCAGTACTTC	CASSLVSRGIEQYF
TRBJ1-2	TRBV6-5	.	.	TGTGCCAGCTTGGACAAATCCAACTATGGCTACACCTTC	CASLDKSNYGYTF
TRBJ1-2	TRBV19	.	.	TGTGCCAGTAGTCACGTCCCCTTCGGCTACTATGGCTACACCTTC	CASSHVPFGYYGYTF
TRBJ2-5	TRBV7-9	.	.	TGTGCCAGCAGCTCGGAGGCTATCGAGACCCAGTACTTC	CASSSEAIETQYF
TRBJ2-1	TRBV3-1/TRBV3-2	.	.	TGTGCCAGCAGCCGAGAGGCGAGGGGTGAAACTGAGCAGTTCTTC	CASSREARGETEQFF
TRBJ1-2	TRBV11-2	.	.	TGTGCCAGCAGCTCTATCTTCGGGGGGAGAAACTATGGCTACACCTTC	CASSSIFGGRNYGYTF
TRBJ1-1	TRBV29-1	.	TRBD1	TGCAGCGTTCTCGACAGGGGAGAGAGCACTGAAGCTTTCTTT	CSVLDRGESTEAFF
TRBJ2-1	TRBV18	.	TRBD2	TGTGCCAGCTCAACCAGCGGGGGGGACAATGAGCAGTTCTTC	CASSTSGGDNEQFF
TRBJ2-5	TRBV2	few	TRBD1	TGTGCCAGCGGGACAGAACAAGAGACCCAGTACTTC	CASGTEQETQYF
TRBJ1-3	TRBV11-2	.	TRBD1	TGTGCCAGCAGCTCGCCCCGGGACAGCACTGGAAACACCATATATTTT	CASSSPRDSTGNTIYF
TRBJ1-6	TRBV27	few	.	TGTGCCAGCAGTTTTAAGGGAGGCTCACCCCTCCACTTT	CASSFKGGSPLHF
TRBJ2-1	TRBV5-1	.	.	TGCGCCAGCAGCTTGGGGGAGGCACGTCAAAATGAGCAGTTCTTC	CASSLGEARQNEQFF
TRBJ1-2	TRBV2	.	.	TGTGCCAGCAGTGATTTGGGGTCATCCTATGGCTACACCTTC	CASSDLGSSYGYTF
TRBJ1-2	TRBV7-9	few	.	TGTGCCAGCAGCTTAGTGGGATATGCTAACTATGGCTACACCTTC	CASSLVGYANYGYTF
TRBJ1-6	TRBV3-1/TRBV3-2	.	TRBD1	TGTGCCAGCAGCCAAGAATTTCCGGGACAGCGGCTTAATTCACCCCTCCACTTT	CASSQEFPGQRLNSPLHF
TRBJ2-6	TRBV6-5	once	.	TGTGCCAGCAGTTTTCTGGGGTCTGGGGCCAACGTCCTGACTTTC	CASSFLGSGANVLTF
TRBJ1-1	TRBV14	.	TRBD1	TGTGCCAGCAGCCAAGAACCCGAGGACAGGCGGACTGAAGCTTTCTTT	CASSQEPEDRRTEAFF
TRBJ1-2	TRBV7-2	many	TRBD1	TGTGCCAGCAGCTCCCGTCGGGACAGCTATGGCTACACCTTC	CASSSRRDSYGYTF
TRBJ1-2	TRBV6-5	.	.	TGTGCCAGCAGTCCCACGGGCCCAAACTATGGCTACACCTTC	CASSPTGPNYGYTF
TRBJ2-3	TRBV13	.	.	TGTGCCAGCAGCTTAGGTCTAGATACGCAGTATTTT	CASSLGLDTQYF
TRBJ2-3	TRBV12-5	.	.	TGTGCTAGTGGTTCATACACCCGGGGGCCGGATACGCAGTATTTT	CASGSYTRGPDTQYF
TRBJ2-3	TRBV7-8	.	.	TGTGCCAGCAGCTTAGGGGACGGTACGCAGTATTTT	CASSLGDGTQYF
TRBJ1-5	TRBV19	.	.	TGTGCCAGTAGTCCCCGGACTGATCAGCCCCAGCATTTT	CASSPRTDQPQHF
TRBJ1-1	TRBV5-8	.	.	TGTGCCAGCAGCAAGGACAGACCTACGGTCAGCCGAGCTTTCTTT	CASSKDRPTVSRAFF
TRBJ1-6	TRBV19	.	.	TGTGCCAGTTCGGGGGAAACCTATAATTCACCCCTCCACTTT	CASSGETYNSPLHF
TRBJ2-7	TRBV12-5	.	TRBD1	TGTGCTAGTGGACCGACAGGGTTCTACGAGCAGTACTTC	CASGPTGFYEQYF
TRBJ2-5	TRBV18	.	.	TGTGCCAGCTCACCGGGTGCAGGACGAGAGACCCAGTACTTC	CASSPGAGRETQYF
TRBJ2-1	TRBV7-9	.	TRBD2	TGTGCCACAGGACTAGCGGGGACGTACAATGAGCAGTTCTTC	CATGLAGTYNEQFF
TRBJ2-7	TRBV6-5	once	.	TGTGCCAGCAGTTATGATTGGGGCGCGGGCTACGAGCAGTACTTC	CASSYDWGAGYEQYF
TRBJ2-5	TRBV7-6	.	TRBD1	TGTGCCAGCAGCTTATACCGGACAGGTCAAGAGACCCAGTACTTC	CASSLYRTGQETQYF
TRBJ1-6	TRBV5-4	.	.	TGTGCCAGCAGCTTGTTAGGACAGCAGAATTCACCCCTCCACTTT	CASSLLGQQNSPLHF
TRBJ1-2	TRBV18	.	.	TGTGCCAGCTCCCAATTCGGGACTAACTATGGCTACACCTTC	CASSQFGTNYGYTF
TRBJ1-4	TRBV27	.	.	TGTGCCAGCAGTTCAGCCCGGGGGGCGGGCAATGAAAAACTGTTTTTT	CASSSARGAGNEKLFF
TRBJ1-1	TRBV6-1	.	.	TGTGCCAGCAGTGATGGGCCAGGGCGCAACAAAGCTTTCTTT	CASSDGPGRNKAFF
TRBJ2-1	TRBV18	.	.	TGTGCCAGCTCCCTCGGACTGCGGGCAGTTAATGAGCAGTTCTTC	CASSLGLRAVNEQFF
TRBJ2-6	TRBV2	.	.	TGTGCCAGCAGTGCGTATGACTCTGGGGCCAACGTCCTGACTTTC	CASSAYDSGANVLTF
TRBJ1-1	TRBV5-4	.	.	TGTGCCAGCAGCTCCCCCCAGGAAGGAAGCACTGAAGCTTTCTTT	CASSSPQEGSTEAFF
TRBJ2-7	TRBV7-2	.	TRBD2	TGTGCCAGCAGGGTTAAGGGCGGGGGGGCCCACGAGCAGTACTTC	CASRVKGGGAHEQYF
TRBJ1-2	TRBV29-1	once	.	TGCAGCGTTGAACCAGAAACCTATGGCTACACCTTC	CSVEPETYGYTF
TRBJ1-4	TRBV6-2/TRBV6-3	.	.	TGTGCCAGCAGTTACTCCGCAGCCTCAATCGGGGCGAAAAAACTGTTTTTT	CASSYSAASIGAKKLFF
TRBJ2-2	TRBV2	.	.	TGTGCCAGCACGGGGGCTAGCTCCATCACCGGGGAGCTGTTTTTT	CASTGASSITGELFF
TRBJ1-1	TRBV7-9	once	TRBD1	TGTGCCAGCAGACTAGGGTCCGGGACAGGGGAAGCTTTCTTT	CASRLGSGTGEAFF
TRBJ2-1	TRBV30	.	TRBD1	TGTGCCTGGAGTGTACACAGGGGGCTTGGGAATGAGCAGTTCTTC	CAWSVHRGLGNEQFF
TRBJ2-3	TRBV19	.	TRBD1	TGTGCCAGTAGTCAGGGGGGCACAGATACGCAGTATTTT	CASSQGGTDTQYF
TRBJ1-1	TRBV7-9	.	TRBD1	TGTGCCAGCAGCTTAGCGGAGGGGGCGAGGACTGAAGCTTTCTTT	CASSLAEGARTEAFF
TRBJ1-2	TRBV3-1/TRBV3-2	.	.	TGTGCCAGCAGCCCCCGGGGCTTCTATGGCTACACCTTC	CASSPRGFYGYTF
TRBJ2-3	TRBV10-3	.	TRBD1	TGTGCCATCAGTGACAACAGGGGGCGTACAGATACGCAGTATTTT	CAISDNRGRTDTQYF
TRBJ2-1	TRBV10-3	.	TRBD1	TGTGCCATCAGTGAGGCCGGGACAGGGGCAAGATCCCAAAATGAGCAGTTCTTC	CAISEAGTGARSQNEQFF